This TCR beta chain was retrieved from a study of radiotherapy plus CTLA-4 blockade in lung cancer. Trimming shortened V by 7 bases and J by 3 bases, and 7 bases separated the two germline ends. Germline V gene sequence: CDR1 MGHRA, CDR2 YSYEKL. The CDR3 consists of 12 residues. Using immunoSEQ multiplex PCR, the repertoire was profiled, and TCRdb retains in-frame clones only, with some absent. In the table there are about 51,000 clones, around 79% of which are singletons. The receptor was isolated from a human donor with non-small cell lung cancer whose response to radiotherapy plus ipilimumab could not be evaluated. V usage is TRBV4-1 and J usage is TRBJ1-3, with TRBD1 as a possible D gene (6 bases). Sample: peripheral blood, taken from a patient treated with radiotherapy plus ipilimumab. This CDR3 reads CASTGVGNTIYF. In DNA, the CDR3 is TGCGCCAGCACAGGGGTTGGAAACACCATATATTTT.